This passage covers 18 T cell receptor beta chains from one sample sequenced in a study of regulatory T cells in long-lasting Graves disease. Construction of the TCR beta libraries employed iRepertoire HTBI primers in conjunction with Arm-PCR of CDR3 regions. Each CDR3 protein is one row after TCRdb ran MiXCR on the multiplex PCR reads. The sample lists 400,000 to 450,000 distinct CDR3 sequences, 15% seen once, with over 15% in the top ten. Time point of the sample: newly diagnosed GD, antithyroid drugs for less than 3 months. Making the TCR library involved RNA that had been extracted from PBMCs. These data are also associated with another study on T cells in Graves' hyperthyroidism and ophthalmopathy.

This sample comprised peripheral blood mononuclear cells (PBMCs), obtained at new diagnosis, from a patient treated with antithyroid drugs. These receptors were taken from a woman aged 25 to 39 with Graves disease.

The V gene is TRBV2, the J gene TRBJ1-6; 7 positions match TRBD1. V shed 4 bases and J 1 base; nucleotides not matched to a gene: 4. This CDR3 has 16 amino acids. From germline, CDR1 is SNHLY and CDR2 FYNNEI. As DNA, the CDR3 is TGTGCCAGCAGTGTTGCCAGGGGGTCCTATAATTCACCCCTCCACTTT. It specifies CASSVARGSYNSPLHF.

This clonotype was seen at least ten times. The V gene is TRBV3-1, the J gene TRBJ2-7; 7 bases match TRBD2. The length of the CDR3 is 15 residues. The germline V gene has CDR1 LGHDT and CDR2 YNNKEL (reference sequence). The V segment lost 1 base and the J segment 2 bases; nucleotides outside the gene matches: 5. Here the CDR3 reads CASSQVASGAYEQYF. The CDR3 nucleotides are TGTGCCAGCAGCCAAGTGGCTAGCGGAGCCTACGAGCAGTACTTC.

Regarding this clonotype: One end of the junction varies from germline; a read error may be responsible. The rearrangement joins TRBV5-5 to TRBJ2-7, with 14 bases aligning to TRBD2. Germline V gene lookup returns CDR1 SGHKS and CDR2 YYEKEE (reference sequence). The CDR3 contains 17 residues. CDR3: CASGLGLAGVSINEQYF. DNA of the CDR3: TGTGCCAGCGGCTTGGGACTAGCGGGAGTGAGTATTAACGAGCAGTACTTC. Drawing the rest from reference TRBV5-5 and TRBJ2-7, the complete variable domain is DAGVTQSPTHLIKTRGQQVTLRCSPISGHKSVSWYQQVLGQGPQFIFQYYEKEERGRGNFPDRFSARQFPNYSSELNVNALLLGDSALYLCASGLGLAGVSINEQYFGPGTRLTVT.

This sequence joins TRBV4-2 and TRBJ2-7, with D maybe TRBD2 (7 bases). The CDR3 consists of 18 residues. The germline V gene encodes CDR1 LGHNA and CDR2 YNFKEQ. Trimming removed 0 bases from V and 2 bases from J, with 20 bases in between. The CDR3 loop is CASSQDWGGSYRAYEQYF. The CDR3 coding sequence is TGTGCCAGCAGCCAAGATTGGGGCGGGAGCTACAGGGCCTACGAGCAGTACTTC.

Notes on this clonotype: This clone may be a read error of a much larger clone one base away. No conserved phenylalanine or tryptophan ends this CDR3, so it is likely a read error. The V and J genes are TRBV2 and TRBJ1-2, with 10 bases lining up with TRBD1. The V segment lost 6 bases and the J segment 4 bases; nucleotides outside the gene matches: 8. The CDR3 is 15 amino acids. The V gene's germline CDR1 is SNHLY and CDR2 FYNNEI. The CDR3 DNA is TGTGCCAGCAGCCCCTCGACAGGGGGCGTCTATGGCTACACCCTC. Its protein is CASSPSTGGVYGYTL.

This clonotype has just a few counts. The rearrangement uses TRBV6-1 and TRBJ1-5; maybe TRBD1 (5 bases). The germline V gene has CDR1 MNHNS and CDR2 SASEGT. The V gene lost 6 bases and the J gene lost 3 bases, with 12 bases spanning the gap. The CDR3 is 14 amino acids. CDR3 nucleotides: TGTGCCAGCAGGGGGCAGGGTCTCAATCAGCCCCAGCATTTT. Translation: CASRGQGLNQPQHF.

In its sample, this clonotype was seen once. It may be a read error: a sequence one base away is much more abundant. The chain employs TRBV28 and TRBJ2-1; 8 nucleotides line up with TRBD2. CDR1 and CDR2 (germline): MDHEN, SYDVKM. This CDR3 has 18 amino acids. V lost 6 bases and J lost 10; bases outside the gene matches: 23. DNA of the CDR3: TGTGCCAGCAGCCAGGACGGACTTAGCGGGGCTTACTCCTACGAGCAGTTCTTC. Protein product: CASSQDGLSGAYSYEQFF.

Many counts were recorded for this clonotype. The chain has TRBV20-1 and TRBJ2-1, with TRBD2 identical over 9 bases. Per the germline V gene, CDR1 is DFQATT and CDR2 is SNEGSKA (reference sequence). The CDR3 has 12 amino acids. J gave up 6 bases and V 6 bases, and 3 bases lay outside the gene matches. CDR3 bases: TGCAGTGCCATAGCGGGAGTCAATGAGCAGTTCTTC. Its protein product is CSAIAGVNEQFF.

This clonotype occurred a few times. CDR3 sequence (DNA): TGTGCCAGCAGTTTGCCCCCCGGTAGGGACGAGCAGTACTTC. Its protein product is CASSLPPGRDEQYF. The chain recombines TRBV28 with TRBJ2-7; no clear D gene. Trimming cost V 3 bases and J 5 bases, with 14 bases left between them. Per germline, CDR1 MDHEN and CDR2 SYDVKM. This CDR3 region has 14 residues.

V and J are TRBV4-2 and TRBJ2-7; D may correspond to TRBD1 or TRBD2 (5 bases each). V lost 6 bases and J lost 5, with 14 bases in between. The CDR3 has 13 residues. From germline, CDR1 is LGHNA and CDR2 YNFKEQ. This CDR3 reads CASRDPLGHEQYF. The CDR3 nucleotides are TGTGCCAGCAGGGATCCCTTGGGACACGAGCAGTACTTC.

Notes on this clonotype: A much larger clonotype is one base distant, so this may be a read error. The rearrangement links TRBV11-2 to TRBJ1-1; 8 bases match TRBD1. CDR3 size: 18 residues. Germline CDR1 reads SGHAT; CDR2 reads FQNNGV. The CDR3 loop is CASGLAGGTWNPNTEAFF. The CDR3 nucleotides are TGTGCCAGCGGCTTGGCAGGGGGCACCTGGAATCCGAACACTGAAGCTTTCTTT.

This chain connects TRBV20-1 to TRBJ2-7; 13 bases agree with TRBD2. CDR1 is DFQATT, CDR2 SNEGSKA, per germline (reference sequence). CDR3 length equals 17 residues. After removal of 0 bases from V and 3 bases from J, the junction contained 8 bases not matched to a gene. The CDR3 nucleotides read TGCAGTGCTAGAGACCTACTAGCGGGAGGGGGGGTCTACGAGCAGTACTTC. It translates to CSARDLLAGGGVYEQYF.

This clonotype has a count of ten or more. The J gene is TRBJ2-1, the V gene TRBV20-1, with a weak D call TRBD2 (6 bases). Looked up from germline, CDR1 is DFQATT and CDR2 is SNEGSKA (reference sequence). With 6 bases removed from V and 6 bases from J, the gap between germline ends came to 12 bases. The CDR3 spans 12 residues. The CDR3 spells CSAGRSSNEQFF. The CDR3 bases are TGCAGTGCCGGGAGATCGTCCAATGAGCAGTTCTTC.

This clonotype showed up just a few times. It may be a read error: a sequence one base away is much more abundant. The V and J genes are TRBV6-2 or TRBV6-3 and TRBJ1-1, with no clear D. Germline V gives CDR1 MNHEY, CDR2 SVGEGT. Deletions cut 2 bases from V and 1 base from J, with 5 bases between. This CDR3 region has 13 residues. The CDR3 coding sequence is TGTGCCAGCAGTTACGGAAGGAACACTGAAGCTTTCTTT. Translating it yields CASSYGRNTEAFF.

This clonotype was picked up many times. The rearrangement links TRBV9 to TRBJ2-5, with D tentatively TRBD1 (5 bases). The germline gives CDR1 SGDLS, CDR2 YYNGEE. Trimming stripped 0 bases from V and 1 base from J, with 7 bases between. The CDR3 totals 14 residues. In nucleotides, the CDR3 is TGTGCCAGCAGCGTAGCTGGGGCCCAAGAGACCCAGTACTTC. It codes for CASSVAGAQETQYF.

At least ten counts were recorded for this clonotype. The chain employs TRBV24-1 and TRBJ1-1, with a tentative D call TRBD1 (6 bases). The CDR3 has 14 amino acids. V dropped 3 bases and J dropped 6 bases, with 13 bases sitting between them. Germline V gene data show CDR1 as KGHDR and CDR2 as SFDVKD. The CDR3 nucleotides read TGTGCCACCAGTGATGGTAAACGACAGGCTGAAGCTTTCTTT. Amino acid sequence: CATSDGKRQAEAFF.

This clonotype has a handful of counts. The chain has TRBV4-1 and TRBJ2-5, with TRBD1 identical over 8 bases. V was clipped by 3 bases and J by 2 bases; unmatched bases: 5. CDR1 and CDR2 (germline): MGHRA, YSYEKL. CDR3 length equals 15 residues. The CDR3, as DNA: TGCGCCAGCAGCCAGGGCGGGACAGGACAAGAGACCCAGTACTTC. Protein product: CASSQGGTGQETQYF.

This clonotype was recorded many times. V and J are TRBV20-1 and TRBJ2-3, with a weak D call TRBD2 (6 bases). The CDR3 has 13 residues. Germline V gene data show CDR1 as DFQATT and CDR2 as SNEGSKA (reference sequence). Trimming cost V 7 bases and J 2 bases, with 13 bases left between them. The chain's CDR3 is CSVAGTYTDTQYF. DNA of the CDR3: TGCAGTGTGGCTGGGACTTACACAGATACGCAGTATTTT.